This T cell receptor (beta chain) was sequenced for a study of T cell responses to AZD1222 COVID-19 vaccine. The study, taken as a whole, reports: Spike-specific TCR depth and breadth grew after two AZD1222 doses.

Sequenced by immunoSEQ multiplex PCR; TCRdb stores in-frame clones only, minus some. This repertoire shows tens of thousands of clones, around 89% found once; its top ten account for roughly 25%. To note about this clone: What it recognizes is unknown.

Germline assignment: CDR1 SEHNR and CDR2 FQNEAQ (reference sequence). There are 15 residues in the CDR3. V lost 8 bases, J lost 2 bases, and 8 bases stayed unmatched. The sample was peripheral blood, taken 28 days after the second AZD1222 dose. The source is an adult who received the AZD1222 COVID-19 vaccine. The chain joins TRBV7-9 to TRBJ2-2; 7 bases are shared with TRBD1. The CDR3, as DNA: TGTGCCAGCGGAGGTCGGACAGGCAACACCGGGGAGCTGTTTTTT. Its protein product is CASGGRTGNTGELFF.